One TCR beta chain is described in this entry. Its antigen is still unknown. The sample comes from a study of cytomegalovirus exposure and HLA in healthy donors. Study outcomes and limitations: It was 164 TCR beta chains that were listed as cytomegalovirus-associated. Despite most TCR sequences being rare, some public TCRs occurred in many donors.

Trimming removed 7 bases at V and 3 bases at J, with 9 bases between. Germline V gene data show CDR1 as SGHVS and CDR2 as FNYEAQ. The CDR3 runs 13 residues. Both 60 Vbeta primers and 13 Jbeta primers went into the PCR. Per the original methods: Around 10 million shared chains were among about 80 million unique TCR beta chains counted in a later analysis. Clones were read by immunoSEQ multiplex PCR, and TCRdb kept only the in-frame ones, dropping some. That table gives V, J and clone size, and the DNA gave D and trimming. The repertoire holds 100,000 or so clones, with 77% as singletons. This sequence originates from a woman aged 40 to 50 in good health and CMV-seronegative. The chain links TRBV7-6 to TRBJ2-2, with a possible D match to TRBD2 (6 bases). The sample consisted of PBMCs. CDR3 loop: CASTGTDTGELFF. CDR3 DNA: TGTGCCAGCACCGGGACTGACACCGGGGAGCTGTTTTTT. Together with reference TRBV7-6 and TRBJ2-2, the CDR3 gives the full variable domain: GAGVSQSPRYKVTKRGQDVALRCDPISGHVSLYWYRQALGQGPEFLTYFNYEAQQDKSGLPNDRFSAERPEGSISTLTIQRTEQRDSAMYRCASTGTDTGELFFGEGSRLTVL.